This is a list of T cell receptor beta chains from one sample in a study of blood T cell repertoires in COVID-19. Assay: immunoSEQ multiplex PCR; the TCRdb copy retains only in-frame clones and omits some. This sample carries 200,000 to 250,000 clones, around three quarters of them seen once, and the ten largest clones take around 5.4%. Input material: peripheral blood. The origin of the receptors is a woman in her 70s with acute or convalescent COVID-19. The CDR3 runs from the conserved cysteine through the conserved F or W. D genes are given only for firm matches. Only part of the rows carry a size: once, few, many, or a class if the clone is expanded.

j_call v_call clone_size d_call cdr3_aa cdr3_nt
TRBJ1-4 TRBV2 - TRBD1 CASSYDRGAGEKLFF TGTGCCAGCAGTTATGACAGGGGAGCAGGGGAAAAACTGTTTTTT
TRBJ2-7 TRBV24-1 - TRBD2 CATSDPGSGSINEQYF TGTGCCACCAGTGACCCCGGTAGCGGGAGTATCAACGAGCAGTACTTC
TRBJ1-1 TRBV10-3 - - CAISEFRQVEAFF TGTGCCATCAGTGAATTCAGACAAGTTGAAGCTTTCTTT
TRBJ1-3 TRBV7-2 once - CASSLDRGNTIYF TGTGCCAGCAGTCTAGACAGGGGAAACACCATATATTTT
TRBJ2-7 TRBV5-8 few TRBD2 CASSILAGGLYEQYF TGTGCCAGCAGTATACTAGCGGGAGGCCTCTACGAGCAGTACTTC
TRBJ2-6 TRBV6-6 - - CASSPRARGSYSGANVLTF TGTGCCAGCAGTCCCCGTGCCCGGGGGTCCTACTCTGGGGCCAACGTCCTGACTTTC
TRBJ1-6 TRBV19 - - CASSIPGSNSPLHF TGTGCCAGTAGTATCCCAGGATCCAATTCACCCCTCCACTTT
TRBJ2-1 TRBV10-3 - - CAISAETGLSQFF TGTGCCATCAGTGCAGAAACAGGGCTATCACAGTTCTTC
TRBJ1-2 TRBV7-9 - - CASSPHRDYGYTF TGTGCCAGCAGCCCCCACAGGGACTATGGCTACACCTTC
TRBJ2-1 TRBV2 - - CASSESGGTLYNEQFF TGTGCCAGCAGTGAATCAGGCGGGACCCTTTACAATGAGCAGTTCTTC
TRBJ2-7 TRBV28 - - CASSSFEQYF TGTGCCAGCAGTTCGTTTGAGCAGTACTTC
TRBJ2-3 TRBV5-1 - TRBD2 CASSSYSGSTDTQYF TGCGCCAGCAGCTCCTATAGCGGGAGTACAGATACGCAGTATTTT
TRBJ2-7 TRBV18 once TRBD1 CASSPQGQVSYEQYF TGTGCCAGCTCACCGCAAGGACAGGTCTCCTACGAGCAGTACTTC
TRBJ2-1 TRBV21-1 - - CASRLAGEGEQFF TGTGCCAGCCGACTAGCGGGAGAAGGTGAGCAGTTCTTC
TRBJ2-2 TRBV5-4 - TRBD2 CASSAGLAGFSGELFF TGTGCCAGCAGCGCAGGACTAGCGGGATTCTCCGGGGAGCTGTTTTTT
TRBJ2-7 TRBV6-6 - TRBD2 CASRLAGGHHEQYF TGTGCCAGCCGCCTAGCGGGAGGGCACCACGAGCAGTACTTC
TRBJ1-5 TRBV19 - TRBD1 CASSQRGTGVRVGQPQHF TGTGCCAGTAGTCAGCGGGGGACAGGGGTGCGGGTGGGTCAGCCCCAGCATTTT
TRBJ1-3 TRBV18 few - CASSLEVTGNTIYF TGTGCCAGCTCTCTAGAGGTTACTGGAAACACCATATATTTT
TRBJ2-5 TRBV2 - - CATPRQGETQYF TGTGCCACCCCCCGGCAGGGGGAGACCCAGTACTTC
TRBJ2-7 TRBV6-2/TRBV6-3 - TRBD1 CASSPPGTGAYEQYF TGTGCCAGCAGCCCCCCCGGGACAGGGGCCTACGAGCAGTACTTC
TRBJ2-5 TRBV27 once TRBD1 CASKPGQGAGTQYF TGTGCCAGCAAACCGGGACAGGGGGCTGGGACCCAGTACTTC
TRBJ2-3 TRBV9 - - CASSVVGRGTDTQYF TGTGCCAGCAGCGTAGTAGGTAGGGGGACAGATACGCAGTATTTT
TRBJ1-4 TRBV15 - - CATNTGGAAEKLFF TGTGCCACTAATACCGGGGGGGCGGCTGAAAAACTGTTTTTT
TRBJ2-1 TRBV15 - TRBD2 CATSRGYGGSPNNEQFF TGTGCCACCAGCAGGGGTTACGGCGGGAGCCCCAACAATGAGCAGTTCTTC
TRBJ1-5 TRBV2 - - CASSEAPRAVKSNQPQHF TGTGCCAGCAGTGAAGCGCCGAGGGCAGTAAAGAGCAATCAGCCCCAGCATTTT
TRBJ1-4 TRBV18 - - CASSPARIPNEKLFF TGTGCCAGCTCACCCGCGCGGATCCCTAATGAAAAACTGTTTTTT
TRBJ1-1 TRBV7-9 - TRBD1 CASSGTGLTTFF TGTGCCAGCAGCGGGACAGGGTTGACTACTTTCTTT